A selection of T cell receptor beta chains follows, all from one sample in a study of blood T cell repertoires in COVID-19. TCRdb keeps only in-frame clones here, not all; method: immunoSEQ multiplex PCR. The data contain 140,000 or so clones, approximately 84% of them singletons. What was sequenced was PBMCs or T cells enriched from blood (not recorded which). The receptors were sampled from a woman aged 45-59 years with acute COVID-19. Both conserved end residues are part of each CDR3. The D gene is left open where the match is weak. Size values are once, few and many counts, or a class for expanded clones, and some rows have none.

j_call: TRBJ2-3
clone_size: few
v_call: TRBV6-2/TRBV6-3
d_call: TRBD2
cdr3_nt: TGTGCCAGCAGGCCTGGGACTACCATCACAGATACGCAGTATTTT
cdr3_aa: CASRPGTTITDTQYF

j_call: TRBJ2-3
clone_size: .
v_call: TRBV7-8
d_call: .
cdr3_nt: TGTGCCTGGGAGGAAGCCTACACAGATACGCAGTATTTT
cdr3_aa: CAWEEAYTDTQYF

j_call: TRBJ1-3
clone_size: .
v_call: TRBV29-1
d_call: .
cdr3_nt: TGCAGCGTGGCTTTTGACTCTGGAAACACCATATATTTT
cdr3_aa: CSVAFDSGNTIYF

j_call: TRBJ2-1
clone_size: .
v_call: TRBV29-1
d_call: .
cdr3_nt: TGCAGCGTGCTGGAGGCGCAGGGGTACAATGAGCAGTTCTTC
cdr3_aa: CSVLEAQGYNEQFF

j_call: TRBJ2-1
clone_size: .
v_call: TRBV20-1
d_call: TRBD2
cdr3_nt: TGCAGTGCTAGTAGCCTAGCGGTTTACAATGAGCAGTTCTTC
cdr3_aa: CSASSLAVYNEQFF

j_call: TRBJ1-2
clone_size: .
v_call: TRBV5-1
d_call: .
cdr3_nt: TGCGCCAGCAGCTACGCCCCCGGGTCGAACTATGGCTACACCTTC
cdr3_aa: CASSYAPGSNYGYTF

j_call: TRBJ2-1
clone_size: .
v_call: TRBV4-2
d_call: .
cdr3_nt: TGTGCCAGCAGCGGGGGATTACAGGGTAATTACAATGAGCAGTTCTTC
cdr3_aa: CASSGGLQGNYNEQFF

j_call: TRBJ2-5
clone_size: .
v_call: TRBV5-1
d_call: .
cdr3_nt: TGCGCCAGCAGCTTTCTAGGTCTAAGATTACAAGAGACCCAGTACTTC
cdr3_aa: CASSFLGLRLQETQYF

j_call: TRBJ1-1
clone_size: .
v_call: TRBV6-5
d_call: .
cdr3_nt: TGTGCCAGCAGTTTTTCGGGGAGGGCTGAAGCTTTCTTT
cdr3_aa: CASSFSGRAEAFF

j_call: TRBJ2-1
clone_size: .
v_call: TRBV7-2
d_call: TRBD1
cdr3_nt: TGTGCCAGCAGCCCTACGGGACAGGGGAGGAATGAGCAGTTCTTC
cdr3_aa: CASSPTGQGRNEQFF

j_call: TRBJ2-3
clone_size: .
v_call: TRBV7-9
d_call: .
cdr3_nt: TGTGCCAGCAGCTTTCGTCTGAGGGTCGATACGCAGTATTTT
cdr3_aa: CASSFRLRVDTQYF

j_call: TRBJ2-7
clone_size: .
v_call: TRBV27
d_call: TRBD2
cdr3_nt: TGTGCCAGCAGTTCACGGGGGGGCCGCACCTCCTACGAGCAGTACTTC
cdr3_aa: CASSSRGGRTSYEQYF

j_call: TRBJ2-4
clone_size: .
v_call: TRBV28
d_call: TRBD1
cdr3_nt: TGTGCCAGCAGTCCTCCCCCGGACAGGGGGCTACAGGCCAAAAACATTCAGTACTTC
cdr3_aa: CASSPPPDRGLQAKNIQYF

j_call: TRBJ1-4
clone_size: .
v_call: TRBV2
d_call: .
cdr3_nt: TGTGCCAGCAGTGATTCAGGATTAAATGAAAAACTGTTTTTT
cdr3_aa: CASSDSGLNEKLFF

j_call: TRBJ1-1
clone_size: .
v_call: TRBV19
d_call: TRBD1
cdr3_nt: TGTGCCACCGACCCCGGGACAGGGCCTGAAGCTTTCTTT
cdr3_aa: CATDPGTGPEAFF

j_call: TRBJ1-5
clone_size: .
v_call: TRBV30
d_call: TRBD1
cdr3_nt: TGTGCCTGGACCACAGGGGGGGGTCAGCCCCAGCATTTT
cdr3_aa: CAWTTGGGQPQHF

j_call: TRBJ1-1
clone_size: once
v_call: TRBV19
d_call: .
cdr3_nt: TGTGCCAGTAAGGCACAGCTGAACACTGAAGCTTTCTTT
cdr3_aa: CASKAQLNTEAFF

j_call: TRBJ2-1
clone_size: .
v_call: TRBV4-3
d_call: .
cdr3_nt: TGCGCCAGCAGCCAACTGGCCGGGAGAGGCGGCGATGAGCAGTTCTTC
cdr3_aa: CASSQLAGRGGDEQFF

j_call: TRBJ2-7
clone_size: .
v_call: TRBV11-3
d_call: TRBD2
cdr3_nt: TGTGCCAGCAGCCATAGCGGGGTCTCCTACGAGCAGTACTTC
cdr3_aa: CASSHSGVSYEQYF

j_call: TRBJ2-7
clone_size: .
v_call: TRBV28
d_call: TRBD2
cdr3_nt: TGTGCCAGCTCACCAGCGGGGGATCGATCCTACGAGCAGTACTTC
cdr3_aa: CASSPAGDRSYEQYF

j_call: TRBJ1-4
clone_size: .
v_call: TRBV28
d_call: TRBD1
cdr3_nt: TGTGCCAGCAGCCCAGGGGGAGAAGAAAAACTGTTTTTT
cdr3_aa: CASSPGGEEKLFF

j_call: TRBJ1-2
clone_size: .
v_call: TRBV19
d_call: .
cdr3_nt: TGTGCCAGTAGTATCTTCAACTATGGCTACACCTTC
cdr3_aa: CASSIFNYGYTF

j_call: TRBJ1-2
clone_size: .
v_call: TRBV29-1
d_call: .
cdr3_nt: TGCAGCGTTGAAAAGCACAGGGCAGCTAACTATGGCTACACCTTC
cdr3_aa: CSVEKHRAANYGYTF

j_call: TRBJ2-7
clone_size: few
v_call: TRBV11-2
d_call: .
cdr3_nt: TGTGCCAGCAGCTCCATGGGCGGCAGGGATTCCTACGAGCAGTACTTC
cdr3_aa: CASSSMGGRDSYEQYF

j_call: TRBJ2-7
clone_size: once
v_call: TRBV7-2
d_call: .
cdr3_nt: TGTGCCAGCAGCGGAGGGACGGGGCTGGAGCAGTACTTC
cdr3_aa: CASSGGTGLEQYF

j_call: TRBJ1-2
clone_size: .
v_call: TRBV6-5
d_call: .
cdr3_nt: TGTGCCACCCGACAGGCGTACTCCGCTAACTATGGCTACACCTTC
cdr3_aa: CATRQAYSANYGYTF

j_call: TRBJ1-5
clone_size: .
v_call: TRBV2
d_call: .
cdr3_nt: TGTGCCAGCAGCCCCCAATCAGGTGCCAATCAGCCCCAGCATTTT
cdr3_aa: CASSPQSGANQPQHF

j_call: TRBJ2-2
clone_size: .
v_call: TRBV19
d_call: TRBD2
cdr3_nt: TGTGCCACCCATCTTCCCGGGACTAGCGGACCGAACACCGGGGAGCTGTTTTTT
cdr3_aa: CATHLPGTSGPNTGELFF

j_call: TRBJ1-1
clone_size: .
v_call: TRBV12-5
d_call: TRBD1
cdr3_nt: TGTGCTAGTGGTCAAGACAGGGGGCGTACTGAAGCTTTCTTT
cdr3_aa: CASGQDRGRTEAFF

j_call: TRBJ1-5
clone_size: .
v_call: TRBV5-8
d_call: TRBD1
cdr3_nt: TGTGCCAGCAGCTTCGGGACAGGGCAGTCACAGCCCCAGCATTTT
cdr3_aa: CASSFGTGQSQPQHF

j_call: TRBJ2-7
clone_size: .
v_call: TRBV20-1
d_call: TRBD2
cdr3_nt: TGCAGTGCTAGTCGGGCTAGCGGGACCTCCTACGAGCAGTACTTC
cdr3_aa: CSASRASGTSYEQYF